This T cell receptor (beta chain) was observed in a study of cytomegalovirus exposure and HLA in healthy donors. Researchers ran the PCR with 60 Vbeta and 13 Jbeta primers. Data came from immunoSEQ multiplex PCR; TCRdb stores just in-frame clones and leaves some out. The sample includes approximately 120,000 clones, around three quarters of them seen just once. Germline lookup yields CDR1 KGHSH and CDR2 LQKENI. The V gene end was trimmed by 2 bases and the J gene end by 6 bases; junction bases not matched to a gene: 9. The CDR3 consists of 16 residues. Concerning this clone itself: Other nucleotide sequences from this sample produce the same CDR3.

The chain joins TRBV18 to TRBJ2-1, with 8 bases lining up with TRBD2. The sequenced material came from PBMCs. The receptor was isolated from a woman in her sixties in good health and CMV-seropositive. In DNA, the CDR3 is TGTGCCAGCTCACCAAGTACGGGGGGGGCTGGCAATGAGCAGTTCTTC. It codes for CASSPSTGGAGNEQFF.